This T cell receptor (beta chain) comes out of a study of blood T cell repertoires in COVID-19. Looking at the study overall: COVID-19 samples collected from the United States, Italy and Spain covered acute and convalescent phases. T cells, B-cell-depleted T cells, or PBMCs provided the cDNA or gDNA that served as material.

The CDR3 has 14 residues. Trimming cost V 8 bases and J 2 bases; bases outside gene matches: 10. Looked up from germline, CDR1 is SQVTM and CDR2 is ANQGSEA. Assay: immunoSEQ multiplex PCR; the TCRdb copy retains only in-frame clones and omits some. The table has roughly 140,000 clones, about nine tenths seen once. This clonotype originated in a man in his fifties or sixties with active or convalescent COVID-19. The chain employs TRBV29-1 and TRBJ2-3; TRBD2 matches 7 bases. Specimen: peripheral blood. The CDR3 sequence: CSSRGLAVTDTQYF. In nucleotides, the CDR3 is TGCAGCTCCCGGGGTCTAGCGGTCACAGATACGCAGTATTTT.